This T cell receptor (beta chain) was sequenced during a study of shared clonotypes between healthy human individuals. This table comes from immunoSEQ multiplex PCR, and its TCRdb copy is limited to in-frame clones, with some not included. The sample lists about 2.3 million clones, approximately 93% occurring once. General study results and limits: Clonotype sharing levels among donors were expected to vary with sequencing depth. Sharing across a few donors was seen in around 5.1% of naive CD4 clonotypes.

This clone has more than one count but fewer than ten. Its antigen is undetermined. Other DNA sequences of this sample code for an identical CDR3. The CDR3 runs 13 residues. With 1 base removed from V and 2 bases from J, the gap between germline ends came to 6 bases. Germline CDR1 GTSNPN, CDR2 SVGIG (reference sequence). Sequencing input: naive CD4+ T cells from PBMCs. Subset in this sample: CD45RA+ positively selected. The V gene is TRBV30, the J gene TRBJ1-5; D unclear. The receptor was derived from a man in his late teens or twenties in good health. Some clones in this sample may be carry-over from other donors' samples. In DNA form, the CDR3 reads TGTGCCTGGAGTGGGCGAGGCAATCAGCCCCAGCATTTT. Translated, it gives CAWSGRGNQPQHF.